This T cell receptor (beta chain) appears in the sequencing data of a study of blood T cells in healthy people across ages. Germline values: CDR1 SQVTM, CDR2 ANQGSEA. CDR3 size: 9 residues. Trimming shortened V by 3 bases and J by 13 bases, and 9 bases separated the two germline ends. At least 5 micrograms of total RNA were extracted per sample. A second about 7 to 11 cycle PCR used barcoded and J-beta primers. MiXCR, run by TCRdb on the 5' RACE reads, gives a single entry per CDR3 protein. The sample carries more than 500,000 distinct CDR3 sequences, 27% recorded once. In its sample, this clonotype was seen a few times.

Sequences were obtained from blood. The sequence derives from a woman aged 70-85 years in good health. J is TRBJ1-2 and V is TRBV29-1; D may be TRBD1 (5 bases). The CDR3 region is CSVDPGTTF. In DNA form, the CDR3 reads TGCAGCGTTGATCCGGGGACCACCTTC.